The 5 T cell receptor beta chains listed next were all sequenced from one sample in a study of cytomegalovirus exposure and HLA in healthy donors. The PCR used 60 Vbeta and 13 Jbeta primers. Some clones are missing from TCRdb's copy, which holds only in-frame ones; the method was immunoSEQ multiplex PCR. The repertoire table contains 55,000 to 75,000 clones. The material sequenced was PBMCs. These TCRs come from a male donor in good health and CMV-seronegative.

The rearrangement joins TRBV2 to TRBJ1-1; no reliable D call. The CDR3 sequence is 12 residues long. Deletions cut 2 bases from V and 5 bases from J, with 6 bases between. The germline CDR1 and CDR2 sequences are SNHLY and FYNNEI. The CDR3, as DNA: TGTGCCAGCAGTGAAATCAGGACTGAAGCTTTCTTT. It is translated as CASSEIRTEAFF.

The V and J genes are TRBV4-3 and TRBJ2-6; 13 bases line up with TRBD2. Germline V gene lookup returns CDR1 LGHNA and CDR2 YSLEER. J gave up 5 bases and V 5 bases, and 6 bases lay outside the gene matches. The CDR3 extends over 17 amino acids. The CDR3 DNA reads TGCGCCAGCAGCGGGACTAGCGGGGTCGGTTGGGCCAACGTCCTGACTTTC. This codes for CASSGTSGVGWANVLTF.

This sequence joins TRBV4-1 and TRBJ1-3, with D unresolved. Deletions cut 0 bases from V and 0 bases from J, with 15 bases between. The germline V gene has CDR1 MGHRA and CDR2 YSYEKL. CDR3 length: 18 residues. The CDR3 DNA reads as TGCGCCAGCAGCCAAGATAATCGGGGAGAAAGCTCTGGAAACACCATATATTTT. Encoded protein: CASSQDNRGESSGNTIYF.

With respect to this clone: Germline is not matched at one junction end, which may reflect a read error. The chain recombines TRBV9 with TRBJ2-1; 10 bases map to TRBD2. Germline V gene lookup returns CDR1 SGDLS and CDR2 YYNGEE. The CDR3 loop spans 15 amino acids. The CDR3 protein is CASSPSGSSDNEQFF. CDR3 DNA: TGTGCCAGCAGCCCTAGCGGGAGCTCCGACAATGAGCAGTTCTTC.

The V gene is TRBV19, the J gene TRBJ2-2, with TRBD2 as a possible D gene (6 bases). Germline CDR1 is LNHDA and CDR2 is SQIVND (reference sequence). CDR3 length equals 14 residues. Trimming shortened V by 9 bases and J by 1 base, and 12 bases separated the two germline ends. This chain's CDR3 is CASPRRENTGELFF. DNA for the CDR3: TGTGCCAGCCCTAGGCGGGAGAACACCGGGGAGCTGTTTTTT.